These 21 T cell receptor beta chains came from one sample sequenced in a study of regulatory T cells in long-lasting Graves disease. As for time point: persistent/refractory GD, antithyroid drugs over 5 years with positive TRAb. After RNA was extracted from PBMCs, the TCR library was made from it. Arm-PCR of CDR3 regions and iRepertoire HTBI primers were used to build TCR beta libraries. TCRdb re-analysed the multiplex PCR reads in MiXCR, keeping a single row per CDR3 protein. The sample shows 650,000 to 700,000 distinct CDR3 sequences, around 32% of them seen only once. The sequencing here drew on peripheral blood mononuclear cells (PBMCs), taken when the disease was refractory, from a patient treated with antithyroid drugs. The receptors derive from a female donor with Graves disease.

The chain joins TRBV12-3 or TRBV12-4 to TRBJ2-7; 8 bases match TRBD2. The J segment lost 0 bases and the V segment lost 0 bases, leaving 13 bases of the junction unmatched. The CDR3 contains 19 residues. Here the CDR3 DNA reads TGTGCCAGCAGTTTAGCGACCGGGGGGGGGATATCTAGCTCCTACGAGCAGTACTTC. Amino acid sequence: CASSLATGGGISSSYEQYF.

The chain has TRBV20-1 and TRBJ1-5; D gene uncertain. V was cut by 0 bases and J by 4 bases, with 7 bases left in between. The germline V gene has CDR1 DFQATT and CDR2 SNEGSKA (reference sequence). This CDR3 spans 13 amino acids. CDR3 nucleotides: TGCAGTGCTAGAGAGGGGTTGAATCAGCCCCAGCATTTT. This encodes CSAREGLNQPQHF.

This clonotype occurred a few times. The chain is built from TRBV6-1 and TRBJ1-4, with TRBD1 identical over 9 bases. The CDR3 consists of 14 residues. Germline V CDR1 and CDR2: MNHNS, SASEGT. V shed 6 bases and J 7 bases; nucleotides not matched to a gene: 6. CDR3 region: CASRRDREPEKLFF. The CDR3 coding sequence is TGTGCCAGCAGAAGGGACAGGGAGCCTGAAAAACTGTTTTTT.

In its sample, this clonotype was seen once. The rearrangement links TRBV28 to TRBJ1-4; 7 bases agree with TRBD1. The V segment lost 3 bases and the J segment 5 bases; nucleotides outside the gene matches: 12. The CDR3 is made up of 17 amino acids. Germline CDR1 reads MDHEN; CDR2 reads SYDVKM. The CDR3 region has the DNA TGTGCCAGCAGTTTCTGGGCCGACAGGGACACCAATGAAAAACTGTTTTTT. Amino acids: CASSFWADRDTNEKLFF.

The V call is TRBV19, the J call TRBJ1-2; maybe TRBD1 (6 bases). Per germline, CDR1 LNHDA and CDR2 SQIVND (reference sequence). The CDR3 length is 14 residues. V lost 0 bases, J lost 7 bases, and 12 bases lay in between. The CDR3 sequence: CASSIDGTPLGYTF. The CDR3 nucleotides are TGTGCCAGTAGTATAGACGGGACACCTCTTGGCTACACCTTC.

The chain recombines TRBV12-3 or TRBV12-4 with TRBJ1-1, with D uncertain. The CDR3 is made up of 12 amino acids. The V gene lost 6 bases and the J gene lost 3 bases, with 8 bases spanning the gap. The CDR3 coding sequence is TGTGCCAGCAGCCCCCCGGACACTGAAGCTTTCTTT. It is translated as CASSPPDTEAFF.

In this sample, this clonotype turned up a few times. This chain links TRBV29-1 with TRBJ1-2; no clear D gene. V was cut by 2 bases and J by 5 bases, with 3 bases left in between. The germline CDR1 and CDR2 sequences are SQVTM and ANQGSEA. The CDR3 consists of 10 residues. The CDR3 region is CSVESYGYTF. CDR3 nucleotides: TGCAGCGTTGAAAGTTATGGCTACACCTTC. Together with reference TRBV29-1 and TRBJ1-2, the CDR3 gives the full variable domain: SAVISQKPSRDICQRGTSLTIQCQVDSQVTMMFWYRQQPGQSLTLIATANQGSEATYESGFVIDKFPISRPNLTFSTLTVSNMSPEDSSIYLCSVESYGYTFGSGTRLTVV.

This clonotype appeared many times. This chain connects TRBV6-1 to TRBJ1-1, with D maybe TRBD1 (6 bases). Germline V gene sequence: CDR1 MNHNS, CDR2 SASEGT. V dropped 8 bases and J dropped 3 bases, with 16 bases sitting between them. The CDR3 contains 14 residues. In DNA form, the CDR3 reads TGTGCCAGCCGTATCAGGGGAGGAGACACTGAAGCTTTCTTT. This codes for CASRIRGGDTEAFF.

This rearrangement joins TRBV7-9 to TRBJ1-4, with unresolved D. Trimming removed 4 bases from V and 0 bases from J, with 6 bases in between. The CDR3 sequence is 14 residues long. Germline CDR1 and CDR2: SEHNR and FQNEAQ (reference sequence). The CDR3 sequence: CASSYSATNEKLFF. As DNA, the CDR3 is TGTGCCAGCAGCTACTCTGCAACTAATGAAAAACTGTTTTTT.

CDR3 protein: CSVETASHEQYF. CDR3 coding DNA: TGCAGCGTTGAAACGGCGAGCCACGAGCAGTACTTC. The chain employs TRBV29-1 and TRBJ2-7, with D uncertain. Germline V lookup: CDR1 SQVTM, CDR2 ANQGSEA. The CDR3 length is 12 residues. Trimming cost V 2 bases and J 5 bases, with 10 bases left between them.

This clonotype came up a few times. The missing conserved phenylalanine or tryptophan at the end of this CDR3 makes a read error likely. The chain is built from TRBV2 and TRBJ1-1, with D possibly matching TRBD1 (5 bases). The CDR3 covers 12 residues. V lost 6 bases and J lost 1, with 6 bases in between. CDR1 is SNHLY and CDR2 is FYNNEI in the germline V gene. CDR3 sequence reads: CASRTENTEAFL. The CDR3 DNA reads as TGTGCCAGCAGGACAGAGAACACTGAAGCTTTCCTT.

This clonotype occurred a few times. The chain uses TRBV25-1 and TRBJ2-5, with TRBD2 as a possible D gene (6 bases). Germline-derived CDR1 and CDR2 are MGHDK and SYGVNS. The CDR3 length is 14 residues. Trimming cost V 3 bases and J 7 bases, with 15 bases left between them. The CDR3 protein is CASSELKAGGTQYF. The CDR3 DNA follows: TGTGCCAGCAGTGAGCTCAAAGCGGGTGGGACCCAGTACTTC.

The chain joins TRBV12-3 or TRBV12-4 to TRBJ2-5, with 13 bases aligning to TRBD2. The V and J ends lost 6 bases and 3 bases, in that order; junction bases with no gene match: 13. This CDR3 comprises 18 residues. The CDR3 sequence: CASRLGLAGLEGEETQYF. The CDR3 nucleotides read TGTGCCAGCAGGTTGGGACTAGCGGGACTCGAAGGGGAAGAGACCCAGTACTTC.

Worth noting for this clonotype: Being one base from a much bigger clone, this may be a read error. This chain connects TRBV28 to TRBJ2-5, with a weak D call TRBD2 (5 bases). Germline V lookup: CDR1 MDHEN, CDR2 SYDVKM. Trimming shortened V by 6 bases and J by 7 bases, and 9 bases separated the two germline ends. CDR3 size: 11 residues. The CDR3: CASRGRGTQYF. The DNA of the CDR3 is TGTGCCAGCAGGGGGAGAGGGACCCAGTACTTC. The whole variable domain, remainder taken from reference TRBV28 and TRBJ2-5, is DVKVTQSSRYLVKRTGEKVFLECVQDMDHENMFWYRQDPGLGLRLIYFSYDVKMKEKGDIPEGYSVSREKKERFSLILESASTNQTSMYLCASRGRGTQYFGPGTRLLVL.

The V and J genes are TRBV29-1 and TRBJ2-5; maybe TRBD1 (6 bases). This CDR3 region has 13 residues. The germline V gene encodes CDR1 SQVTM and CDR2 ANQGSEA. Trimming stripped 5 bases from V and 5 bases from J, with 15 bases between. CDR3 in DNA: TGCAGCGTTAACAGGGCGGGTGGCGAGACCCAGTACTTC. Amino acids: CSVNRAGGETQYF.

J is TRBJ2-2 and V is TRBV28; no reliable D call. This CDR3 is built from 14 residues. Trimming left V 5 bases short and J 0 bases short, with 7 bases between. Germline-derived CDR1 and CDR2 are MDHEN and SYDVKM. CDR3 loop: CASSPAPNTGELFF. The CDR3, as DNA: TGTGCCAGCAGTCCAGCCCCGAACACCGGGGAGCTGTTTTTT.

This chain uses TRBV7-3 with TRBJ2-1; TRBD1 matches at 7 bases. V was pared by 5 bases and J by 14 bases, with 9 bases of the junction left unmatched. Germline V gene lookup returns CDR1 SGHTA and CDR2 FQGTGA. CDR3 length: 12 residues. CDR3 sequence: CASSQNRGRKFF. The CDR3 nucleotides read TGTGCCAGCAGCCAAAACAGGGGTAGAAAGTTCTTC.

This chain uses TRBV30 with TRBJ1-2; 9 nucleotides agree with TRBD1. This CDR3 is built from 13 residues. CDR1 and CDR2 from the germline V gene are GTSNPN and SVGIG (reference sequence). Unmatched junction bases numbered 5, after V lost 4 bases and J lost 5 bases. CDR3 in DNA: TGTGCCTGGACCGGGACAGGGTATTATGGCTACACCTTC. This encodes CAWTGTGYYGYTF. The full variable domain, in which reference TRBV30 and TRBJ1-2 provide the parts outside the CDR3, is SQTIHQWPATLVQPVGSPLSLECTVEGTSNPNLYWYRQAAGRGLQLLFYSVGIGQISSEVPQNLSASRPQDRQFILSSKKLLLSDSGFYLCAWTGTGYYGYTFGSGTRLTVV.

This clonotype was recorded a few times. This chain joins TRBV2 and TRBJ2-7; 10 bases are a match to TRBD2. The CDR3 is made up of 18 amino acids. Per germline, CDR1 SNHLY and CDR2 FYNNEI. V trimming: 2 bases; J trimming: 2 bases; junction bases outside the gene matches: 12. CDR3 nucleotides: TGTGCCAGCAGTGAAAGGAGCGGGAGGGGCCAAAGGCCCTACGAGCAGTACTTC. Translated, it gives CASSERSGRGQRPYEQYF.

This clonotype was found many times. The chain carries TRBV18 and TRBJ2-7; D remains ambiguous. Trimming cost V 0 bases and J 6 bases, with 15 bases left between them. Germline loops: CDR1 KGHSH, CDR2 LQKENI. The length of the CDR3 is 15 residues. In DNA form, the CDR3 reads TGTGCCAGCTCACCACCTACGGGCTGGGGAAGCGAGCAGTACTTC. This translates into CASSPPTGWGSEQYF.

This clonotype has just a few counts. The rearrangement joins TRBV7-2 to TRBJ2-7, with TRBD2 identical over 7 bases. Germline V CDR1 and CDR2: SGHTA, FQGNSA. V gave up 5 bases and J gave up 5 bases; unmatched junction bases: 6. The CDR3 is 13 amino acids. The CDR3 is CASSPGLEHEQYF. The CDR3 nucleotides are TGTGCCAGCAGCCCCGGACTAGAACACGAGCAGTACTTC. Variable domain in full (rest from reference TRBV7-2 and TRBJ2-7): GAGVSQSPSNKVTEKGKDVELRCDPISGHTALYWYRQSLGQGLEFLIYFQGNSAPDKSGLPSDRFSAERTGGSVSTLTIQRTQQEDSAVYLCASSPGLEHEQYFGPGTRLTVT.